These 3 T cell receptor beta chains were sequenced from one sample in a study of T cell responses to AZD1222 COVID-19 vaccine. Profiled with immunoSEQ multiplex PCR; TCRdb holds only in-frame clones, not every one. Among some 150,000 clones listed, approximately 78% were seen once. The sample was peripheral blood, taken on day 0 of MenACWY control vaccination. All receptors derive from an adult in good health.

This clone has a handful of counts. CDR3 coding DNA: TGCAGCGTCTTTTCAGGGGGCCAGGGAAACACCATATATTTT. Protein product: CSVFSGGQGNTIYF. This chain joins TRBV29-1 and TRBJ1-3, with 8 bases matching TRBD1. V lost 6 bases to trimming and J lost 4 bases; unmatched junction nucleotides: 8. CDR3 length equals 14 residues. In germline, CDR1 is SQVTM, CDR2 ANQGSEA.

There are a few counts of this clone. J is TRBJ2-7 and V is TRBV4-1; 10 bases map to TRBD1. V was clipped by 6 bases and J by 5 bases; unmatched bases: 4. Germline CDR1 is MGHRA and CDR2 is YSYEKL. This CDR3 comprises 13 residues. In nucleotides, the CDR3 is TGCGCCAGCAGAGCGACAGGGGGCCACGAGCAGTACTTC. Protein sequence: CASRATGGHEQYF.

The rearrangement links TRBV18 to TRBJ1-5, with 7 bases fitting TRBD1. The CDR3 runs to 14 residues. Germline V CDR1 and CDR2: KGHSH, LQKENI. The trim removed 5 bases at V and 2 bases at J, leaving 3 bases unmatched. CDR3 nucleotides: TGTGCCAGCTCAGGACAGGAGGGCAATCAGCCCCAGCATTTT. It encodes CASSGQEGNQPQHF.